This T cell receptor (beta chain) was profiled in a study of T cell responses to AZD1222 COVID-19 vaccine. Points from the study as a whole: Once two AZD1222 doses were given, Spike-specific TCR breadth and depth went up.

This CDR3 has 13 amino acids. Germline assignment: CDR1 SNHLY and CDR2 FYNNEI. The V gene lost 2 bases and the J gene lost 6 bases, with 7 bases spanning the gap. Profiling relied on immunoSEQ multiplex PCR, and the TCRdb table lists in-frame clones only, not all of them. The sample has around 180,000 clones; around 86% are singletons. To note about this clone: What it binds is unknown.

V usage is TRBV2 and J usage is TRBJ2-2; unclear D gene. This TCR was recovered from an adult in good health. The starting material was peripheral blood, obtained on day 0 of MenACWY control vaccination. The CDR3 DNA is TGTGCCAGCAGTGAACTAGGATCCGGGGAGCTGTTTTTT. Translated, it gives CASSELGSGELFF.